This note documents a single T cell receptor beta chain sequence. The antigen is not known. The sample belongs to a study of shared clonotypes between healthy human individuals. The ends lost 4 bases at V and 6 bases at J; junction bases unmatched: 10. Germline CDR1 reads SQVTM; CDR2 reads ANQGSEA. CDR3 length equals 14 residues. Study conclusions and caveats: On the whole, naive subsets had larger estimated richness than memory subsets had. Clonotype sharing across four donors was observed for roughly 5% of naive CD4 clonotypes.

Deep was the level at which the assay was run. The table came from immunoSEQ multiplex PCR; TCRdb's copy has only in-frame clones and leaves some out. In the table there are over a million clones, roughly 96% of which are singletons. This sequence originates from a young man in good health. Sequencing was done on a sample of naive CD4+ T cells sorted from blood. Subset described: CD45RA+ positively selected. The chain joins TRBV29-1 to TRBJ2-7; 9 bases fit TRBD1. This CDR3 reads CSVAPGQGISEQYF. CDR3 bases: TGCAGCGTTGCCCCGGGACAGGGAATCTCCGAGCAGTACTTC.